The TCR beta chain described here comes from a study of T cell responses to AZD1222 COVID-19 vaccine. With regard to this clone: Its matching antigen is unknown.

The assay was immunoSEQ multiplex PCR, and TCRdb's table has in-frame clones only and misses some. The table records 90,000 to 100,000 clones, roughly nine tenths of them present only once. CDR1 is SGDLS and CDR2 is YYNGEE in the germline V gene. The CDR3 is 13 residues long. With 3 bases removed from V and 3 bases from J, the gap between germline ends came to 9 bases. Study conclusions and caveats: White British donors predominated, females outnumbered males, and clonal diversity was possibly underestimated.

Sequencing was performed on peripheral blood, taken on day 0 of AZD1222 vaccination. V gene TRBV9 combines with J gene TRBJ1-1; D possibly corresponds to TRBD1 (5 bases). This receptor was identified in an adult in good health. CDR3 protein: CASSGGGDTEAFF. CDR3 coding DNA: TGTGCCAGCAGCGGGGGAGGGGACACTGAAGCTTTCTTT.